This is a list of T cell receptor beta chains from one sample in a study of T-cell memory formation after mild COVID-19. TCRdb called the 5' RACE reads again in MiXCR, with one record for every CDR3 protein. The table records 350,000 to 550,000 distinct CDR3 sequences, under 20% of them present only once. Sequenced material: PBMCs or a T cell subset sorted from them (not recorded which). Source of these receptors: a man between 18 and 35 years old who had mild COVID-19 (a few samples of this study predate the infection). Cell type and time point are not known. Each CDR3 is given without its conserved first and last residue. D genes are given only for firm matches. Clone size appears in some rows only: once, few, many, or a class for an expanded clone.

- | TRBV7-2 | many | ASSRTYEQY
TRBD2 | TRBV7-2 | few | ASSTSAGGDTQY
- | TRBV6-5 | few | ASSYGGALNQPQH
- | TRBV19 | - | ASSSPGWASTDTQY
- | TRBV9 | - | ASSAYPPGELF
- | TRBV4-2 | - | ASSQRTRGLGTEAF
- | TRBV9 | few | ASSEGGEETQY
TRBD1 | TRBV12-3/TRBV12-4 | many | ASSSQGAGNTEAF
TRBD1 | TRBV20-1 | many | SARDHRGSAEAF
TRBD1 | TRBV12-3/TRBV12-4 | - | ATDREANVLT
TRBD1 | TRBV5-6 | - | ASSPGQATVEAF
- | TRBV12-3/TRBV12-4 | - | ASSLGLINQPQH
TRBD1 | TRBV24-1 | - | ATSDPPGTGSQETQY
- | TRBV5-1 | - | ASSVGTSGNSPLH
- | TRBV3-1 | few | ASSQDPGLRNIQY
TRBD1 | TRBV3-1 | - | ASSPGTGLVTYTQY
- | TRBV7-9 | few | ASSLNSRQGRNSPLH
- | TRBV4-3 | - | ASSLGGTGSYEQY
- | TRBV7-2 | - | ASSSNMGISADTQY
- | TRBV12-2 | - | ASRGPRQAEQF
TRBD1 | TRBV3-1 | - | ASSSPGQGIDEQF
- | TRBV7-9 | few | ASSWKLWGRAGETQY
- | TRBV7-9 | - | ASRLEHNNEQF
- | TRBV4-3 | few | ASSQGPRREETQY
TRBD2 | TRBV29-1 | - | SAELAGDFTDTQY
- | TRBV5-5 | - | ASSLDVSVVTQY
- | TRBV4-1 | few | ASSRGGPPDTEAF
- | TRBV12-3/TRBV12-4 | many | ASSLYPDTQY
- | TRBV5-1 | few | ASSLTQDLSYNSPLH
- | TRBV7-8 | few | ATLQGRAF
- | TRBV6-2/TRBV6-3 | - | ASRFRGAPTEAF
- | TRBV6-5 | - | ASSYSRLRFIDTQY
- | TRBV7-2 | - | ASSNKDSGANVLT
TRBD2 | TRBV20-1 | - | SARELAGVNEQF
- | TRBV7-2 | - | ASSSGPGPTDTQY
TRBD2 | TRBV29-1 | many | SVEMGLAGDTDTQY
- | TRBV4-2 | - | ASSLWTTQETQY
TRBD2 | TRBV27 | - | ASSSSAGTTWV
- | TRBV15 | few | ATSRAAQERETQY
- | TRBV4-2 | - | ASSHREGYT
- | TRBV12-3/TRBV12-4 | many | ASSLGEENTIY
- | TRBV6-1 | - | ASSEVRTTNEQF
- | TRBV7-9 | few | ASSRDRQATDTQY
- | TRBV29-1 | few | SVRGEEENYGYT
TRBD1 | TRBV7-3 | - | ASSAAGQGKSEQF
TRBD2 | TRBV20-1 | - | SASLTSGGEEQF
- | TRBV6-6 | few | ASTHGGLPDEKLF
- | TRBV6-5 | once | ASSPGGPNTGELF